The sequence of this T cell receptor (beta chain) was determined in a study of blood T cell repertoires in COVID-19. Whole-study context: COVID-19 samples, acute and convalescent, were from the United States, Italy and Spain.

In the original workflow: Reference gene primer amplification gave nucleated cell count estimates. Clones were sequenced by immunoSEQ multiplex PCR, and TCRdb holds only the in-frame ones, with some missing. The V and J calls and clone size were taken over from that table, and D and trimming were inferred from the DNA. Counted here are about 44,000 clones, roughly nine tenths occurring once; the ten biggest clones make up 15% to 17%. CDR3 length equals 15 residues. Germline lookup yields CDR1 MNHEY and CDR2 SVGAGI. V shed 11 bases, J shed 0 bases, and the junction held 8 bases outside the gene matches.

The TCR was taken from a man between 65 and 80 years old with active COVID-19. V usage is TRBV6-5 and J usage is TRBJ2-3; 10 nucleotides match TRBD1. Sequencing was carried out using peripheral blood. CDR3 sequence (DNA): TGTGCCGGAGGGGACAGGGGATGGAGCACAGATACGCAGTATTTT. It is translated as CAGGDRGWSTDTQYF.